A selection of T cell receptor beta chains follows, all from one sample in a study of OX40 agonist ivuxolimab in advanced cancers. Repertoires were generated with immunoSEQ multiplex PCR, while TCRdb's copy carries only in-frame clones and drops some. Seen here are some 74,000 clones, more than 75% observed once, and the top ten hold approximately 5.1%. The sequencing used CD4+ or CD8+ T cells sorted from blood, collected in a trial of the OX40 agonist ivuxolimab. The receptor set was obtained from an adult with an advanced solid tumor such as melanoma, head and neck, liver or kidney cancer. CDR3s leave out the opening cysteine and the closing phenylalanine or tryptophan.

V gene: TRBV4-3
CDR3 protein: ASSQERGLEQF

V gene: TRBV18
CDR3 protein: ASSLSSGPGEQY

V gene: TRBV7-2
CDR3 protein: ASSLILTLGSTQY

V gene: TRBV4-3
CDR3 protein: ASSQEPRNEQF

V gene: TRBV7-9
CDR3 protein: ASSLRGATDTQY

V gene: TRBV28
CDR3 protein: ASSRPGPYQPQH

V gene: TRBV5-6
CDR3 protein: ASSPTGTAGNTIY

V gene: TRBV4-2
CDR3 protein: ASSQERLAGGYTQY

V gene: TRBV23-1
CDR3 protein: ASSQVPTGTGEQY

V gene: TRBV7-9
CDR3 protein: ASSLRRAGNTIY

V gene: TRBV7-2
CDR3 protein: ASSFSRGLGGDTIY

V gene: TRBV4-1
CDR3 protein: ASSQGPSGGLPYEQY

V gene: TRBV5-1
CDR3 protein: ASSLGGTGPGNTIY

V gene: TRBV9
CDR3 protein: ASSPPSMSGDHNEQF

V gene: TRBV2
CDR3 protein: ASSEQRGDYEQY

V gene: TRBV28
CDR3 protein: ASSSSGSWTEAF

V gene: TRBV15
CDR3 protein: ATSPRQGSQPQH

V gene: TRBV7-3
CDR3 protein: ASSLTRNTEAF

V gene: TRBV6-4
CDR3 protein: ASSDPGTGFDGYT

V gene: TRBV7-2
CDR3 protein: ASSLGVSSYNEQF

V gene: TRBV7-6
CDR3 protein: ASSLSGNEQF

V gene: TRBV5-1
CDR3 protein: ASSAGQASDTQY

V gene: TRBV9
CDR3 protein: ASSVRQGAKVRLAKNIQY

V gene: TRBV29-1
CDR3 protein: SAQIGGLGQPQH

V gene: TRBV5-6
CDR3 protein: ASSLVQGETQY

V gene: TRBV5-1
CDR3 protein: ASSLFPGTDSYEQY

V gene: TRBV4-1
CDR3 protein: ASSYRDNNSPLH

V gene: TRBV7-9
CDR3 protein: ASSQRKRGRNEKLF

V gene: TRBV9
CDR3 protein: ASSVGSGMGYEQY

V gene: TRBV4-1
CDR3 protein: ASGRGPNEKLF

V gene: TRBV19
CDR3 protein: ASSQGPINNQPQH

V gene: TRBV5-1
CDR3 protein: ASSLLLGGSGYT

V gene: TRBV5-8
CDR3 protein: ASRRRGAPYEQY

V gene: TRBV18
CDR3 protein: ASSPPGSYEQY

V gene: TRBV29-1
CDR3 protein: SVAAVSYNEQF

V gene: TRBV28
CDR3 protein: ASSDRPQH

V gene: TRBV6-1
CDR3 protein: ASSEALDLGTEAF

V gene: TRBV5-5
CDR3 protein: ASSFWNNEKLF

V gene: TRBV19
CDR3 protein: ASSGAGSTNEKLF

V gene: TRBV7-9
CDR3 protein: ASSLVIETQY

V gene: TRBV7-2
CDR3 protein: ASSLRLGGSTGELF

V gene: TRBV5-1
CDR3 protein: ASSAVFGSGNTIY

V gene: TRBV19
CDR3 protein: ASSIDPPRPSSYNEQF

V gene: TRBV4-1
CDR3 protein: ASSRGPPPLSGANVLT

V gene: TRBV18
CDR3 protein: ASSPTASVTKNIQY